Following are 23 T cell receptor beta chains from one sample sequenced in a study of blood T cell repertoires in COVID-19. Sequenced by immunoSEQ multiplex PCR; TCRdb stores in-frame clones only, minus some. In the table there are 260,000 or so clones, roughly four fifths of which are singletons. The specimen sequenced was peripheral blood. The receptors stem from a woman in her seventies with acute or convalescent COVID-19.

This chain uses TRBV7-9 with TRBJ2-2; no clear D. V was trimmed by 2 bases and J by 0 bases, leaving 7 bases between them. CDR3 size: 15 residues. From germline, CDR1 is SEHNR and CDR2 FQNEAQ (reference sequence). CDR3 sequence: CASSLMVANTGELFF. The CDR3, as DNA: TGTGCCAGCAGCTTAATGGTAGCGAACACCGGGGAGCTGTTTTTT.

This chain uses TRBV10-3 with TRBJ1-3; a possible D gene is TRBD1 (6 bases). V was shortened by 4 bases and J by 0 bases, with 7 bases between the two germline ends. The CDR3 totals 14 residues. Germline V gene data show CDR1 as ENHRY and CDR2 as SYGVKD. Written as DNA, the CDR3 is TGTGCCATCAGTGCGGACAGCTCTGGAAACACCATATATTTT. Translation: CAISADSSGNTIYF.

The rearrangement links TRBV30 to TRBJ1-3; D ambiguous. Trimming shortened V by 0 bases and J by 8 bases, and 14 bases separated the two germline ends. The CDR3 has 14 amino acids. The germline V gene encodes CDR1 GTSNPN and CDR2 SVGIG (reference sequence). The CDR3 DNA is TGTGCCTGGAGTGTACAAGGAGGTACAGACACCATATATTTT. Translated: CAWSVQGGTDTIYF.

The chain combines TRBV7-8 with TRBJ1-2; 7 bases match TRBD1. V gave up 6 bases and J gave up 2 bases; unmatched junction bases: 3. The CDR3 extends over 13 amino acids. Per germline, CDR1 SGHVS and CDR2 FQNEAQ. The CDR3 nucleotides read TGTGCCAGCAGTCCGGGACAGAACTATGGCTACACCTTC. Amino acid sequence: CASSPGQNYGYTF.

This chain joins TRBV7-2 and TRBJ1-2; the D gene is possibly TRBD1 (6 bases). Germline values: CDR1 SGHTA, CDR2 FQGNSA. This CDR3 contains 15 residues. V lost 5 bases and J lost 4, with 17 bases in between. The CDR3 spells CASSPPGTKGYGYTF. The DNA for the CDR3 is TGTGCCAGCAGCCCCCCCGGGACAAAGGGCTATGGCTACACCTTC.

The CDR3 here is CASGQNYGYTF. CDR3 in DNA: TGTGCCAGCGGGCAAAACTATGGCTACACCTTC. This chain links TRBV3-1 (or the pseudogene TRBV3-2) with TRBJ1-2, with unresolved D. The length of the CDR3 is 11 residues. CDR1 and CDR2 from the germline V gene are LGHDT and YNNKEL (reference sequence). Trimming shortened V by 8 bases and J by 2 bases, and 6 bases separated the two germline ends.

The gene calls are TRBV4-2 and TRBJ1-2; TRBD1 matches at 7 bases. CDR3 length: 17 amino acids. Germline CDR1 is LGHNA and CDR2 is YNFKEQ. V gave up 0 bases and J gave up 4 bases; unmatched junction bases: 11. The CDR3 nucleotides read TGTGCCAGCAGCCAAGAAGCGTGGACAGGAGAGGGCTATGGCTACACCTTC. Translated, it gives CASSQEAWTGEGYGYTF.

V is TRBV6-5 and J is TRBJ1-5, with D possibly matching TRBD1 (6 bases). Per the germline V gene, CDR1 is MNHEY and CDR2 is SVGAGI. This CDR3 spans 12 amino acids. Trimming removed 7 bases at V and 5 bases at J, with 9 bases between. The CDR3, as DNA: TGTGCCAGCACCCAGGGGTATCAGCCCCAGCATTTT. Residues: CASTQGYQPQHF.

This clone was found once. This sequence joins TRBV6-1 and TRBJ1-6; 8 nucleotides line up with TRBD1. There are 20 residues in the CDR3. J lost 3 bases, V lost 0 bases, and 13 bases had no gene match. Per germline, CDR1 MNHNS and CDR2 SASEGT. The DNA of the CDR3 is TGTGCCAGCAGTGAAGCGCTTCCAGGGGGCGCGGGGGACTATAATTCACCCCTCCACTTT. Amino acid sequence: CASSEALPGGAGDYNSPLHF.

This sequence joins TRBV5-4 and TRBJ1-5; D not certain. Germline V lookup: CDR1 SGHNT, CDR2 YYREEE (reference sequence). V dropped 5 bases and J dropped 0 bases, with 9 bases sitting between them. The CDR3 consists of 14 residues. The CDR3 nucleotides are TGTGCCAGCAGTTCAGGTAATAGCAATCAGCCCCAGCATTTT. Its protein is CASSSGNSNQPQHF.

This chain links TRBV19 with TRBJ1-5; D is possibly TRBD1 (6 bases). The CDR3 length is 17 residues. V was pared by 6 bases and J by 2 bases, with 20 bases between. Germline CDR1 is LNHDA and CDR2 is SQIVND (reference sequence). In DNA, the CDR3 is TGTGCCAGTAGCACAACATCAGGGGTTCTAGGCAATCAGCCCCAGCATTTT. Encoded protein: CASSTTSGVLGNQPQHF.

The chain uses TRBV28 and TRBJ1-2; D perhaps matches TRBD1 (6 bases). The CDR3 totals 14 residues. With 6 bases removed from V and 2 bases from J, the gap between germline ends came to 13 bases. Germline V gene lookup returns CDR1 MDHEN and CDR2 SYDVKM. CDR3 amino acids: CASSRRTVNYGYTF. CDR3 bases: TGTGCCAGCAGCAGGAGGACAGTCAACTATGGCTACACCTTC.

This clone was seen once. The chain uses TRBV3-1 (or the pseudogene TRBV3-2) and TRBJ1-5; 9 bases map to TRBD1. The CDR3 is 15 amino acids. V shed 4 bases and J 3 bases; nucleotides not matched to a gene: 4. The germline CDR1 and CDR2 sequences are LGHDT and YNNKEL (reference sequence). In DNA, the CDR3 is TGTGCCAGCAGCCTTACACAGGGGGCCAATCAGCCCCAGCATTTT. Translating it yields CASSLTQGANQPQHF.

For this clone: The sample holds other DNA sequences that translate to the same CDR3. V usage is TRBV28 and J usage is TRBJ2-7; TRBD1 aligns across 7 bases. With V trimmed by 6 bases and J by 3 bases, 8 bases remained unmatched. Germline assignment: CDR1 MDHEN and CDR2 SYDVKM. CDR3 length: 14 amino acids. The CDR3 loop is CASSRPGQIYEQYF. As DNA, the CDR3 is TGTGCCAGCAGCCGACCGGGACAGATCTACGAGCAGTACTTC.

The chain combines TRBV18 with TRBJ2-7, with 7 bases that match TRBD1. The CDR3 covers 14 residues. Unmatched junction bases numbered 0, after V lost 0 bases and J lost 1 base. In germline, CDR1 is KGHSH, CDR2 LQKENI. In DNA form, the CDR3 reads TGTGCCAGCTCACCACCGACAGGGTCCTACGAGCAGTACTTC. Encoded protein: CASSPPTGSYEQYF.

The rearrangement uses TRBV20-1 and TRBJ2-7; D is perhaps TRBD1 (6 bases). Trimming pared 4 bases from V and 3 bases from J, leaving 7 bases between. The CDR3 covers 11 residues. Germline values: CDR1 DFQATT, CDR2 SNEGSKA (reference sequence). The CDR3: CSANRDYEQYF. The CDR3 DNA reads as TGCAGTGCTAACAGGGACTACGAGCAGTACTTC.

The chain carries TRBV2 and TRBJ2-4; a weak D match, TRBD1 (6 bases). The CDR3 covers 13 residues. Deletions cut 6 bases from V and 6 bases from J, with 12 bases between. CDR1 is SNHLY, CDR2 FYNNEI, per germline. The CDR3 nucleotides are TGTGCCAGCAGCCTGGACAGCCCAAACATTCAGTACTTC. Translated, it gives CASSLDSPNIQYF.

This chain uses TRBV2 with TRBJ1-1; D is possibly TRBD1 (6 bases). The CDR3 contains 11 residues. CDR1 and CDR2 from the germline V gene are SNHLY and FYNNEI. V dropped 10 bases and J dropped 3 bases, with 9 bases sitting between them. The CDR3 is CATRTDTEAFF. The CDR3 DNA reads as TGTGCCACCCGGACAGACACTGAAGCTTTCTTT. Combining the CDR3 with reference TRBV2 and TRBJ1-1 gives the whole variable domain EPEVTQTPSHQVTQMGQEVILRCVPISNHLYFYWYRQILGQKVEFLVSFYNNEISEKSEIFDDQFSVERPDGSNFTLKIRSTKLEDSAMYFCATRTDTEAFFGQGTRLTVV.

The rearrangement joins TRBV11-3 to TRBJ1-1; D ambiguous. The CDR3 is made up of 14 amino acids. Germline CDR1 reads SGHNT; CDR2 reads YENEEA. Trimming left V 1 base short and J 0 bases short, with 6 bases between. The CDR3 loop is CASSLGGLNTEAFF. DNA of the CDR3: TGTGCCAGCAGCTTAGGAGGTCTGAACACTGAAGCTTTCTTT.

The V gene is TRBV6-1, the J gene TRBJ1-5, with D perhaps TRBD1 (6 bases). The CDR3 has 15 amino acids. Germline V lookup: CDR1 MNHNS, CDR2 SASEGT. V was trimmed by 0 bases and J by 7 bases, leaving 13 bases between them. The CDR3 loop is CASSEARQVLQPQHF. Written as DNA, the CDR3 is TGTGCCAGCAGTGAAGCGAGACAGGTCCTACAGCCCCAGCATTTT.

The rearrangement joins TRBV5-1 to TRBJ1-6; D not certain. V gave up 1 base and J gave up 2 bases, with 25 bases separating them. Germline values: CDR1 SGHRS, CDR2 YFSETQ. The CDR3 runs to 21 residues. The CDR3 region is CASSLQKRGKKVRTYNSPLHF. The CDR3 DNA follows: TGCGCCAGCAGCTTGCAAAAGCGGGGAAAAAAGGTTAGGACCTATAATTCACCCCTCCACTTT.

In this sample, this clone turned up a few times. CDR3 in DNA: TGTGCCAGCAGTACAGCTAATTCACCCCTCCACTTT. It encodes CASSTANSPLHF. This rearrangement joins TRBV6-6 to TRBJ1-6, with D unclear. The CDR3 has 12 amino acids. Germline V gene data show CDR1 as MNHNY and CDR2 as SVGAGI (reference sequence). V was shortened by 5 bases and J by 6 bases, with 5 bases between the two germline ends.

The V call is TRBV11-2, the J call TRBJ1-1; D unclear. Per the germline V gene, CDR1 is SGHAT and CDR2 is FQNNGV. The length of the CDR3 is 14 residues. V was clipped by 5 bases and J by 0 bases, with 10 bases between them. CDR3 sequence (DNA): TGTGCCAGCAGCCCTAATACCTTGAACACTGAAGCTTTCTTT. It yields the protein CASSPNTLNTEAFF.